This entry concerns a single TCR beta chain. This CDR3 contains 15 residues. Germline values: CDR1 MNHEY, CDR2 SVGEGT. These data originate in a study of CXCR3-negative and CXCR3-positive naive CD8 T cells. The authors made the TRB cDNA libraries by 5' RACE using UMI labels. TCRdb re-analyzed the 5' RACE reads; it lists each CDR3 protein once, without DNA. This sample contains 40,000 to 45,000 distinct CDR3 sequences. The sorting of each CD8+ T cell subset was done in triplicate, at about 300,000 cells each. The chain carries TRBV6-2 or TRBV6-3 and TRBJ1-1; there is no DNA to check the TCRdb D call of TRBD1. The sequencing sample was made of memory CD8+ T cells from blood. This TCR came from a human donor in good health. Some clones in this sample may be carry-over from other donors' samples. This chain's CDR3 is CASSYPGQGPTEAFF.